The source of this TCR beta chain is a study of T-cell reconstitution after alpha-beta-depleted transplantation in children. The CDR3 runs 14 residues. Trimming took off 0 bases at V and 2 bases at J, with 10 bases between the two ends. The germline CDR1 and CDR2 sequences are GTSNPN and SVGIG (reference sequence). This clonotype was seen more than once but under ten times. During its preparation, the TCRbeta library received unique molecular identifiers. TCRdb redid the calling of the PCR reads with MiXCR, one entry per CDR3 protein. The sample carries more than 450,000 distinct CDR3 sequences, around 16% recorded once.

V and J are TRBV30 and TRBJ1-2; unclear D gene. Material: PBMCs from the stem cell graft donor, obtained from the stem cell graft. This receptor was taken from a human donor who donated a stem cell graft to a child with acute lymphoblastic leukemia. CDR3 DNA sequence: TGTGCCTGGAGTGTTGACGCGGGCAACTATGGCTACACCTTC. It is translated as CAWSVDAGNYGYTF.